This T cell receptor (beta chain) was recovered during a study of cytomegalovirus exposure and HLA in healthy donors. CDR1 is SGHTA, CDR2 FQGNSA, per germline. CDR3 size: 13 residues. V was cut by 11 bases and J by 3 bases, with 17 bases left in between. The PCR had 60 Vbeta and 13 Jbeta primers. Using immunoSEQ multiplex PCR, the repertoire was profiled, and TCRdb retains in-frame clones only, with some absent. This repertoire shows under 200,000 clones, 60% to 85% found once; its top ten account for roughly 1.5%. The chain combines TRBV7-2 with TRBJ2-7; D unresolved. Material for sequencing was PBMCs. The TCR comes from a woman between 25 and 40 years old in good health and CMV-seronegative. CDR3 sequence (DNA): TGTGCCTCCCGGATAAGCGCGAACTACGAGCAGTACTTC. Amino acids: CASRISANYEQYF.